Below are 3 T cell receptor beta chains sequenced from a single sample in a study of OX40 agonist ivuxolimab in advanced cancers. Assay: immunoSEQ multiplex PCR; the TCRdb copy retains only in-frame clones and omits some. This sample has over 25,000 clones, with around 90% found just once. This material consisted of CD4+ or CD8+ T cells sorted from blood, taken in a trial of the OX40 agonist ivuxolimab. The receptors stem from an adult with an advanced solid tumor such as melanoma, head and neck, liver or kidney cancer.

The V gene is TRBV11-2, the J gene TRBJ2-7; TRBD2 agrees at 9 bases. CDR1 is SGHAT, CDR2 FQNNGV, per germline. CDR3 length equals 15 residues. V lost 0 bases to trimming and J lost 3 bases; unmatched junction nucleotides: 3. Here the CDR3 reads CASSLEASGNYEQYF. CDR3 in DNA: TGTGCCAGCAGCTTAGAAGCTAGCGGGAACTACGAGCAGTACTTC.

This sequence joins TRBV19 and TRBJ2-6; no reliable D call. V shed 3 bases and J shed 4 bases, with 10 bases lying between them. CDR3 length equals 15 residues. Germline CDR1 is LNHDA and CDR2 is SQIVND (reference sequence). This chain's CDR3 is CASSISGSGANVLTF. CDR3 coding DNA: TGTGCCAGTAGTATTTCCGGCTCCGGGGCCAACGTCCTGACTTTC.

The CDR3: CASSFTGSSGANVLTF. The CDR3 DNA reads as TGTGCCAGCAGTTTTACCGGGAGCTCTGGGGCCAACGTCCTGACTTTC. The chain carries TRBV6-5 and TRBJ2-6; a possible D gene is TRBD2 (6 bases). V was pared by 4 bases and J by 0 bases, with 10 bases between. Germline V lookup: CDR1 MNHEY, CDR2 SVGAGI. The CDR3 extends over 16 amino acids.